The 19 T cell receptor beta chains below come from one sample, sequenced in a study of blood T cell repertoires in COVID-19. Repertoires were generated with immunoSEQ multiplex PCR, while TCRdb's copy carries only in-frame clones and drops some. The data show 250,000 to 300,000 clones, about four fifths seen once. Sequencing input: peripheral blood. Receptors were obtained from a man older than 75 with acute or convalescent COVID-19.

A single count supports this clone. The CDR3 spells CASSVGNGNQETQYF. The CDR3 DNA reads TGTGCCAGCAGCGTAGGGAACGGGAACCAAGAGACCCAGTACTTC. The gene calls are TRBV9 and TRBJ2-5; the D gene is possibly TRBD2 (5 bases). Trimming pared 0 bases from V and 0 bases from J, leaving 9 bases between. This CDR3 has 15 amino acids. The germline gives CDR1 SGDLS, CDR2 YYNGEE.

Written as DNA, the CDR3 is TGTGCCAGGACCGGGACAGGGATCTACGAGCAGTACTTC. It encodes CARTGTGIYEQYF. The rearrangement joins TRBV5-4 to TRBJ2-7, with 9 bases aligning to TRBD1. Germline V gene sequence: CDR1 SGHNT, CDR2 YYREEE (reference sequence). Trimming at V came to 8 bases and at J to 3 bases, leaving 6 bases not matched to a gene. The CDR3 covers 13 residues. Together with reference TRBV5-4 and TRBJ2-7, the CDR3 gives the full variable domain: ETGVTQSPTHLIKTRGQQVTLRCSSQSGHNTVSWYQQALGQGPQFIFQYYREEENGRGNFPPRFSGLQFPNYSSELNVNALELDDSALYLCARTGTGIYEQYFGPGTRLTVT.

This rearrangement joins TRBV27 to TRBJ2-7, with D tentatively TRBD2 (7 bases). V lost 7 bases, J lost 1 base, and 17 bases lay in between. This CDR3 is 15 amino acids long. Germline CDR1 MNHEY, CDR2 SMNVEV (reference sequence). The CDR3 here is CASKGGVLQSYEQYF. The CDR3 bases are TGTGCCAGCAAGGGGGGGGTCCTCCAATCCTACGAGCAGTACTTC.

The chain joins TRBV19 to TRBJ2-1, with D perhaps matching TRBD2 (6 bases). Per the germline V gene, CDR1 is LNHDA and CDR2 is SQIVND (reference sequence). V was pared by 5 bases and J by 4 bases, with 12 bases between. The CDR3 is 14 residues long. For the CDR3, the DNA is TGTGCCAGTAGTCCGGGACTCCTTTACAATGAGCAGTTCTTC. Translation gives CASSPGLLYNEQFF.

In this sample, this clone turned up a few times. The CDR3 sequence is CASSFRQALNTEAFF. Written as DNA, the CDR3 is TGTGCCAGCAGCTTCCGACAGGCGTTGAACACTGAAGCTTTCTTT. The V and J genes are TRBV13 and TRBJ1-1, with D maybe TRBD1 (6 bases). Germline V gives CDR1 PRHDT, CDR2 FYEKMQ (reference sequence). V dropped 3 bases and J dropped 0 bases, with 11 bases sitting between them. The CDR3 runs 15 residues.

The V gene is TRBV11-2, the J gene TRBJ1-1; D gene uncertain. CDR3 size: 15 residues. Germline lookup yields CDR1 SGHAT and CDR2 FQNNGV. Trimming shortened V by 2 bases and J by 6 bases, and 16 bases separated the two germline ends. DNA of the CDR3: TGTGCCAGCAGCTTATATCTGAGCGGGATGGCTGAAGCTTTCTTT. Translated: CASSLYLSGMAEAFF.

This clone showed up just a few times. The CDR3 region has the DNA TGCGCCAGCAGCTTCGGAGGCAACAATCAGCCCCAGCATTTT. It translates to CASSFGGNNQPQHF. The chain uses TRBV5-1 and TRBJ1-5, with D uncertain. V was shortened by 2 bases and J by 3 bases, with 9 bases between the two germline ends. Per the germline V gene, CDR1 is SGHRS and CDR2 is YFSETQ. The CDR3 spans 14 residues.

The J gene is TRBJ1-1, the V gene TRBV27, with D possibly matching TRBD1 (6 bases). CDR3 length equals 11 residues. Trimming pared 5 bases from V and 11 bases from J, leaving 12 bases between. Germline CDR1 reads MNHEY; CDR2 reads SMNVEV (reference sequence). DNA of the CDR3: TGTGCCAGCAGTAGCAGGGGCTGGGCTTTCTTT. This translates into CASSSRGWAFF.

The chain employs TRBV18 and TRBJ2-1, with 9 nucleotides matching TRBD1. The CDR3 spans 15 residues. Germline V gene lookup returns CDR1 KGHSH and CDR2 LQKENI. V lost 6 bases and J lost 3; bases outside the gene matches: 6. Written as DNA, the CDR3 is TGTGCCAGCTCCTGGGGACAGGGTGGCTACAATGAGCAGTTCTTC. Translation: CASSWGQGGYNEQFF.

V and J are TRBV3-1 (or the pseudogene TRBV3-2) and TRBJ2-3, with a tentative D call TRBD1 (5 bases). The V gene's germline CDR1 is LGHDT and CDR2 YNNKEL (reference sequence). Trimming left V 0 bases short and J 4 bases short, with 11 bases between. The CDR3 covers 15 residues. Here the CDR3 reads CASSQDQIQADTQYF. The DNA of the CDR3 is TGTGCCAGCAGCCAAGATCAAATACAGGCAGATACGCAGTATTTT.

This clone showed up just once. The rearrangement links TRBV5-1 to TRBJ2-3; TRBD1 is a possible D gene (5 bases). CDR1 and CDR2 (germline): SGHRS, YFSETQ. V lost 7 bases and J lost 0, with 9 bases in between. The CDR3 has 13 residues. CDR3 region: CASRTSSTDTQYF. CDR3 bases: TGCGCCAGCCGGACATCTAGCACAGATACGCAGTATTTT.

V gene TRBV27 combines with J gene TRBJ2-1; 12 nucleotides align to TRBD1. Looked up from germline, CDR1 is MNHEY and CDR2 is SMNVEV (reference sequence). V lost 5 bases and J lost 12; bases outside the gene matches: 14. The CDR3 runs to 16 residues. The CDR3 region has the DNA TGTGCCAGCAGTAGGATCTGGGACAGGGGGCCTTTGGGGCAGTTCTTC. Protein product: CASSRIWDRGPLGQFF.

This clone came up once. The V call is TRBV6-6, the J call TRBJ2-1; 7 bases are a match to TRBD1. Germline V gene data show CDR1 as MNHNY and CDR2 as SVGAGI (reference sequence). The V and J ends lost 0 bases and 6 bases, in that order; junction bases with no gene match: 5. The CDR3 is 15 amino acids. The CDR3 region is CASSYSNPGGNEQFF. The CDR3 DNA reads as TGTGCCAGCAGTTACTCGAACCCAGGGGGCAATGAGCAGTTCTTC.

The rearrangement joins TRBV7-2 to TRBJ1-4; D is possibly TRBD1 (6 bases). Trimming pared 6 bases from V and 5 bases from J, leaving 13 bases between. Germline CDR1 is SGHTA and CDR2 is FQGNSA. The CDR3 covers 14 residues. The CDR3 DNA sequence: TGTGCCAGCAGACCGGACAGATGGAATGAAAAACTGTTTTTT. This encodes CASRPDRWNEKLFF.

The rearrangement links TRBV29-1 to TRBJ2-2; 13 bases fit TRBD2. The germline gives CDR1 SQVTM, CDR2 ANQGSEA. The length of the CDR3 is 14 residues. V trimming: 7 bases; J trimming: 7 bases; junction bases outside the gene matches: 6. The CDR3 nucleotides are TGCAGCGCTAGACTAGCGGGAGGTATCGGGGAGCTGTTTTTT. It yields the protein CSARLAGGIGELFF.

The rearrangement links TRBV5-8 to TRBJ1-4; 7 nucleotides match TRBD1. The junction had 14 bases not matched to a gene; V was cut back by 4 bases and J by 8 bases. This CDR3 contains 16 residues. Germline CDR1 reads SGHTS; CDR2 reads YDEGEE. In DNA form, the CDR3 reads TGTGCCAGCAGCACCCCGGGCAGGGGGATAGGGGAAAAACTGTTTTTT. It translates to CASSTPGRGIGEKLFF.

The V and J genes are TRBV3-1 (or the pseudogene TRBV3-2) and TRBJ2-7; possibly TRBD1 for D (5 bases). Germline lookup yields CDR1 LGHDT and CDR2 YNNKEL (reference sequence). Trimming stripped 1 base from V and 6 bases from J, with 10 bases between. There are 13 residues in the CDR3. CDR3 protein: CASSQVRGSEQYF. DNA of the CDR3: TGTGCCAGCAGCCAAGTAAGGGGAAGCGAGCAGTACTTC.

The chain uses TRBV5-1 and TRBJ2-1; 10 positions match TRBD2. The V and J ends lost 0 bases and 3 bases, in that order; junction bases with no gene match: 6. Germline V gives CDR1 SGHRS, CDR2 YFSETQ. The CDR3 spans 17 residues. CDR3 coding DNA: TGCGCCAGCAGCTTGGAAATAGCGGGAGGCAACTACAATGAGCAGTTCTTC. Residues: CASSLEIAGGNYNEQFF.

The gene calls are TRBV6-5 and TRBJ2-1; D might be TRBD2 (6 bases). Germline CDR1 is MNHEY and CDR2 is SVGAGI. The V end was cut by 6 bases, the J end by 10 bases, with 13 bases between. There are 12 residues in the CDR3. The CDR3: CASSRDSREQFF. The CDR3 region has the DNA TGTGCCAGCAGCCGGGACTCCAGGGAGCAGTTCTTC.